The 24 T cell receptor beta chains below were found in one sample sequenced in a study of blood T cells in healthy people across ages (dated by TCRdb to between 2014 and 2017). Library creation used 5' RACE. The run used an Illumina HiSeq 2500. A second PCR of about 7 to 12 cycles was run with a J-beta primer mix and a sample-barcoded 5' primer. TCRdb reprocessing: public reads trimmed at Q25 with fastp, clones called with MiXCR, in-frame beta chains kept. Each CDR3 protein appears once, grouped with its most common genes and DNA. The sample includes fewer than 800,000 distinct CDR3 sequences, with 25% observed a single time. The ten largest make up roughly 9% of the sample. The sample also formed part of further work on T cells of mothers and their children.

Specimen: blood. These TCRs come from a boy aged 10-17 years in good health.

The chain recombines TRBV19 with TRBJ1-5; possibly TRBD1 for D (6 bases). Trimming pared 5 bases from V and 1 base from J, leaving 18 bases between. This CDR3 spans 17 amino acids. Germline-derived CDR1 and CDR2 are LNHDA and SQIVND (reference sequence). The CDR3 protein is CASSGEQGSGSNQPQHF. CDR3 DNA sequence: TGTGCCAGTAGTGGAGAACAGGGTAGTGGAAGCAATCAGCCCCAGCATTTT. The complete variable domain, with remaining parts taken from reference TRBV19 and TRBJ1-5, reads DGGITQSPKYLFRKEGQNVTLSCEQNLNHDAMYWYRQDPGQGLRLIYYSQIVNDFQKGDIAEGYSVSREKKESFPLTVTSAQKNPTAFYLCASSGEQGSGSNQPQHFGDGTRLSIL.

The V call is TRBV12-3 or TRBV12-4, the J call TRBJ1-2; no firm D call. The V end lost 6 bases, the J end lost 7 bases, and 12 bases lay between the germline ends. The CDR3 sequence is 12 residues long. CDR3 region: CASSPVSGGYTF. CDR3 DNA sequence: TGTGCCAGCAGCCCAGTAAGCGGTGGCTACACCTTC.

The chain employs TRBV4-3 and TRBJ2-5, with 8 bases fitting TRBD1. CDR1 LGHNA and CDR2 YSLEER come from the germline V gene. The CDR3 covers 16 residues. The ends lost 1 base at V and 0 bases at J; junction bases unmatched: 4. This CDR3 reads CASSQARGPDQETQYF. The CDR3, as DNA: TGCGCCAGCAGCCAAGCCAGGGGGCCAGACCAAGAGACCCAGTACTTC.

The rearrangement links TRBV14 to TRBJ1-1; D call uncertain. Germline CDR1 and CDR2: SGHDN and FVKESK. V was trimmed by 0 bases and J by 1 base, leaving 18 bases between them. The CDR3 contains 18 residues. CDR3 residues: CASSQESTFIPPNTEAFF. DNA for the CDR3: TGTGCCAGCAGCCAAGAGTCGACATTTATTCCTCCGAACACTGAAGCTTTCTTT.

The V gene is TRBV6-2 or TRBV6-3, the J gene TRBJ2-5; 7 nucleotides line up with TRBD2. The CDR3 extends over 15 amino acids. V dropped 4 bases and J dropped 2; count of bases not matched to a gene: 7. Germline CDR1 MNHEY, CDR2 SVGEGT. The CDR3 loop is CASSSPTGRQETQYF. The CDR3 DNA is TGTGCCAGCAGTTCCCCGACCGGGAGGCAAGAGACCCAGTACTTC.

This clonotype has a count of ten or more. Here the CDR3 reads CASSLFGNEQFF. The CDR3 DNA reads TGTGCCAGCAGTTTATTTGGTAATGAGCAGTTCTTC. The J gene is TRBJ2-1, the V gene TRBV12-3 or TRBV12-4; the D is unclear. The CDR3 runs to 12 residues. V was cut by 2 bases and J by 7 bases, with 6 bases left in between.

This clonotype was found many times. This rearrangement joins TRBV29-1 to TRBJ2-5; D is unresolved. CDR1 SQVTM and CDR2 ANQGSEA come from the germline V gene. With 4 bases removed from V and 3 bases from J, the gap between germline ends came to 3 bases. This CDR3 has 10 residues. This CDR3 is CSVGEETQYF. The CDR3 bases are TGCAGCGTTGGGGAAGAGACCCAGTACTTC.

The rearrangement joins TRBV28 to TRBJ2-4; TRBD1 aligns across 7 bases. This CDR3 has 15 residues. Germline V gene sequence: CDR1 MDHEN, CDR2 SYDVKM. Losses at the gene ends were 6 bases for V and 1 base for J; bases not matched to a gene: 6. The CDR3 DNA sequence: TGTGCCAGCAGATCCCCACAGGGGGCCAAAAACATTCAGTACTTC. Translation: CASRSPQGAKNIQYF.

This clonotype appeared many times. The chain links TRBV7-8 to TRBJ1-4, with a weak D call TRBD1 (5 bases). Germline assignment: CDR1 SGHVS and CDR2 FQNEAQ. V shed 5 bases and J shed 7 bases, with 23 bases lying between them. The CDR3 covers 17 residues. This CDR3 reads CASSKDPGPLVAEKLFF. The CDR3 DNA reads TGTGCCAGCAGCAAAGATCCGGGACCTTTGGTGGCTGAAAAACTGTTTTTT.

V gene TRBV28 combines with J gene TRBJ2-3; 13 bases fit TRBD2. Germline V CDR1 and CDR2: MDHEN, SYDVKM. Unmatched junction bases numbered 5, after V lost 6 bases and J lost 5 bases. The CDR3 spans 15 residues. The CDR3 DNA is TGTGCCAGCAGATCGACTAGCGGGAGGAGAGATACGCAGTATTTT. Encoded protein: CASRSTSGRRDTQYF.

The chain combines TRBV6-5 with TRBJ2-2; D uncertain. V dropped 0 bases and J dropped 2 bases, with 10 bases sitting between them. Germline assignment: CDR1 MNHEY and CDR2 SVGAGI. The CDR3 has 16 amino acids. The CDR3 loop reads CASSYSSRANTGELFF. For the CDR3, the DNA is TGTGCCAGCAGTTACTCCTCCCGGGCTAACACCGGGGAGCTGTTTTTT.

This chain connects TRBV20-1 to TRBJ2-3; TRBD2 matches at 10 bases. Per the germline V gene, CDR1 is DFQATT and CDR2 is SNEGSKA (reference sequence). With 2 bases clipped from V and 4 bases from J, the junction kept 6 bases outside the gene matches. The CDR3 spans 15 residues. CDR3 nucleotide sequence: TGCAGTGCTAGAATGCTAGCGGGAGTTGCAGATACGCAGTATTTT. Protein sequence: CSARMLAGVADTQYF.

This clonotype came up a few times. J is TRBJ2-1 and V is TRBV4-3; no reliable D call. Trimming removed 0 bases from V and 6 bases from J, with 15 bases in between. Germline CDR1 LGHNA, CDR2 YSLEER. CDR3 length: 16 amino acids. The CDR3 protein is CASSQDPGNAANEQFF. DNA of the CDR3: TGCGCCAGCAGCCAAGATCCGGGCAACGCCGCCAATGAGCAGTTCTTC.

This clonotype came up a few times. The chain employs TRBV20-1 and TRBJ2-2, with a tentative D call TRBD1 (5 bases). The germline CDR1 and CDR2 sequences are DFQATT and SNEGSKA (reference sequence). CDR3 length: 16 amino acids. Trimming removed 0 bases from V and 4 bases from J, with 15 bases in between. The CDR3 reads CSARDFSQGFTGELFF. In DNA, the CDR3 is TGCAGTGCTAGAGATTTTTCGCAGGGCTTCACCGGGGAGCTGTTTTTT.

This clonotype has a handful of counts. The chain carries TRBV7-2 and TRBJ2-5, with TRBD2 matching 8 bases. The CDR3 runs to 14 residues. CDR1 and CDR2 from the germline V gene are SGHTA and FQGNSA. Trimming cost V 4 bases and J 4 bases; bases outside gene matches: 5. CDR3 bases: TGTGCCAGCAGCTGGGGACTAGTGAGAGAGACCCAGTACTTC. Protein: CASSWGLVRETQYF.

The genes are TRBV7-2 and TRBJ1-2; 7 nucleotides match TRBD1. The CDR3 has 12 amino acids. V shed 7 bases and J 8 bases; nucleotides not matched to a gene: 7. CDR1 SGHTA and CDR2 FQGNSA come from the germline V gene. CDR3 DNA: TGTGCCAGCATTCTAAGGGGGCAGGGCTACACCTTC. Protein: CASILRGQGYTF.

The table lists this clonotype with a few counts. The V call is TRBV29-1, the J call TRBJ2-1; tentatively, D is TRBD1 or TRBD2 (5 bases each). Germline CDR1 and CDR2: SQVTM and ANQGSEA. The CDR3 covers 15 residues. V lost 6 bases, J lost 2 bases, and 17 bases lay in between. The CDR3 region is CSVSRPGRTYNEQFF. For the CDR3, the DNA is TGCAGCGTAAGCAGACCGGGACGCACCTACAATGAGCAGTTCTTC.

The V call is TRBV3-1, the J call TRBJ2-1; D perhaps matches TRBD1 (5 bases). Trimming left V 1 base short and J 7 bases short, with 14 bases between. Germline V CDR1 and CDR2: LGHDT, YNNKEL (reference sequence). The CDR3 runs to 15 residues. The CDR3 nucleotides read TGTGCCAGCAGCCAAGTGGGTACAGGAAGGAATGAGCAGTTCTTC. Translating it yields CASSQVGTGRNEQFF.

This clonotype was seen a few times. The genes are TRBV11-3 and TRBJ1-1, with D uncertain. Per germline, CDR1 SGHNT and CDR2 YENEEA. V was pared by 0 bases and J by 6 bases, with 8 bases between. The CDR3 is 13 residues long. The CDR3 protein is CASSLDWEAEAFF. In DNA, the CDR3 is TGTGCCAGCAGCTTAGATTGGGAGGCTGAAGCTTTCTTT.

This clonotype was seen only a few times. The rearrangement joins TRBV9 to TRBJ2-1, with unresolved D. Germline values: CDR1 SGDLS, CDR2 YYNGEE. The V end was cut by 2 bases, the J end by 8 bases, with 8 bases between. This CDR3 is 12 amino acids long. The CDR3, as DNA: TGTGCCAGCAGCGTGGATTGGGATGAGCAGTTCTTC. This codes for CASSVDWDEQFF.

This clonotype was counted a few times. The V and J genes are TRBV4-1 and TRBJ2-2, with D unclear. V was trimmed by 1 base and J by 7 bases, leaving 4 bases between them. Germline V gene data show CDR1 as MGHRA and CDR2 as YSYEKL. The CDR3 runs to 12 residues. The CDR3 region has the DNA TGCGCCAGCAGCCAAGTTGTCGGGGAGCTGTTTTTT. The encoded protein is CASSQVVGELFF.

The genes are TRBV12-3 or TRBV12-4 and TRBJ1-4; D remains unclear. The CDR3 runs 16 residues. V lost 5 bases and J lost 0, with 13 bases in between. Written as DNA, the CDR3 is TGTGCCAGCAGTCTCTTTGGGGTTGCAACTAATGAAAAACTGTTTTTT. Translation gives CASSLFGVATNEKLFF.

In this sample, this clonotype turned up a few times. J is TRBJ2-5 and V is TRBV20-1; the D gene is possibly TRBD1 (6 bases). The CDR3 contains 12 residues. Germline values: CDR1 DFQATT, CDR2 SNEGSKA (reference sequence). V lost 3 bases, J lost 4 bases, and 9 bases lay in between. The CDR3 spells CSASYRAETQYF. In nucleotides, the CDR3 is TGCAGTGCTAGTTACAGGGCAGAGACCCAGTACTTC.

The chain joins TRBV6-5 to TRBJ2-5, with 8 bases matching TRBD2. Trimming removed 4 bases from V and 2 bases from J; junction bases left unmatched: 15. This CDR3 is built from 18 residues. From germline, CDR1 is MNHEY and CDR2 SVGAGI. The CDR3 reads CASSLATGREVWQETQYF. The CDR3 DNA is TGTGCCAGCAGTTTGGCAACTGGGCGGGAGGTCTGGCAAGAGACCCAGTACTTC.